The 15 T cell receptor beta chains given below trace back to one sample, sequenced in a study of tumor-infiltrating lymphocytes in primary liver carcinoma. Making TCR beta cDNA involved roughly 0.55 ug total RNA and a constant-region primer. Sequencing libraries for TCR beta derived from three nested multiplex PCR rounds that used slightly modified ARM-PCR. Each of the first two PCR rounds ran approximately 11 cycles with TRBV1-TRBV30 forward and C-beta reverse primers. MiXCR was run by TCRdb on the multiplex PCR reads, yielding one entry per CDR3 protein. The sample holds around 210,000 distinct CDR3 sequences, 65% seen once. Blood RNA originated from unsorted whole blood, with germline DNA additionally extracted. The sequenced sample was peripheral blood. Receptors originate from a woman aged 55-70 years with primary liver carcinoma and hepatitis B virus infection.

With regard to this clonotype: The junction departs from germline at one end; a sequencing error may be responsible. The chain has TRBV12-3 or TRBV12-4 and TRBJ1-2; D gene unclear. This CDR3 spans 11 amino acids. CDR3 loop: CASSRYYDYTF. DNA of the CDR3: TGTGCCAGCAGCAGGTACTATGACTACACCTTC.

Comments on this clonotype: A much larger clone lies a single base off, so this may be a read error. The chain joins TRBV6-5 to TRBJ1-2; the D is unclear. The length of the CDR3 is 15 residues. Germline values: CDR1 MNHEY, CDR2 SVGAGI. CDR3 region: CARSYSRRHQWGYTF. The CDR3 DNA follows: TGTGCCAGAAGTTACTCGAGGCGGCACCAGTGGGGCTACACCTTC.

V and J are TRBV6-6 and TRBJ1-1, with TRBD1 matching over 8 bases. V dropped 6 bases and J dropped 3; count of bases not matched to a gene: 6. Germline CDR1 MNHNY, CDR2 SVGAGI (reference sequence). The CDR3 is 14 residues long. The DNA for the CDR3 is TGTGCCAGCAGCCCCCAGGGGGCGGACACTGAAGCTTTCTTT. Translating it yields CASSPQGADTEAFF.

The CDR3 loop reads CASRRGVNTEAFF. DNA for the CDR3: TGTGCCTCTCGGAGGGGGGTGAACACTGAAGCTTTCTTT. The rearrangement links TRBV30 to TRBJ1-1, with D possibly matching TRBD1 (6 bases). Germline V CDR1 and CDR2: GTSNPN, SVGIG (reference sequence). Trimming cost V 7 bases and J 0 bases, with 12 bases left between them. The CDR3 is made up of 13 amino acids.

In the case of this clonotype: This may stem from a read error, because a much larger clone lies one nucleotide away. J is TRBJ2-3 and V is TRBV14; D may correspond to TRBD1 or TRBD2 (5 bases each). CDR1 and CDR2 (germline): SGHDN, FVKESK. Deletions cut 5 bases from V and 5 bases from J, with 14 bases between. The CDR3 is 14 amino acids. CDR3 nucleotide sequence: TGTGCCAGCAGCAGGGACCTTCGCATAGATACGCAGTATTTT. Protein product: CASSRDLRIDTQYF.

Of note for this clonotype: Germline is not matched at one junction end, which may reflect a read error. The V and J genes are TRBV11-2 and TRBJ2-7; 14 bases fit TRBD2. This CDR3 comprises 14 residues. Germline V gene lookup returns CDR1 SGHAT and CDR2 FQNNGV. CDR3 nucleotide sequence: TGTACCAGCAGCAAAGGACTAGCGGGGGGCGAGCAGTACTTC. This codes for CTSSKGLAGGEQYF.

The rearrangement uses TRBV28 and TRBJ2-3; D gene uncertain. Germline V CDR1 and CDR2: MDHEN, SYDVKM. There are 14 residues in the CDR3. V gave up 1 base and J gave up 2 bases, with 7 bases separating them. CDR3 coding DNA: TGTGCCAGCAGTTTATCTCTCGACACAGATACGCAGTATTTT. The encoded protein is CASSLSLDTDTQYF.

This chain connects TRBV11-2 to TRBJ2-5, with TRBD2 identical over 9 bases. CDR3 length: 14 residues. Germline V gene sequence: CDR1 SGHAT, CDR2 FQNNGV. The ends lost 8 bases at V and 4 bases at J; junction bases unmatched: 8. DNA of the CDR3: TGTGCCAGCCGGCGACTAGCGGCAAGAGAGACCCAGTACTTC. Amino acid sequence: CASRRLAARETQYF.

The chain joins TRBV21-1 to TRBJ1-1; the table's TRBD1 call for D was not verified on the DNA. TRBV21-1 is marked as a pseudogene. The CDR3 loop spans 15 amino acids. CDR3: CASGGTGHMNTEAFF. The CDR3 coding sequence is TGTGCCAGCGGAGGGACAGGACATATGAACACTGAAGCTTTCTTT.

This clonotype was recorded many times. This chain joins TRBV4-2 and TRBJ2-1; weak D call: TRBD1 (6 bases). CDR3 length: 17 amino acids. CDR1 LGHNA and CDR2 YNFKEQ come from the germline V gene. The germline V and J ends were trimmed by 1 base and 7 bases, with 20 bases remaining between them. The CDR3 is CASSQGTDSAGTNEQFF. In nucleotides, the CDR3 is TGTGCCAGCAGCCAAGGGACGGACTCCGCTGGGACAAATGAGCAGTTCTTC.

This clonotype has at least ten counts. In DNA, the CDR3 is TGTGCCAGCTCCTCGAAAGGGGGCCATACAGATACGCAGTATTTT. Translated: CASSSKGGHTDTQYF. V usage is TRBV5-6 and J usage is TRBJ2-3, with TRBD1 identical over 7 bases. Germline V gene lookup returns CDR1 SGHDT and CDR2 YYEEEE. The CDR3 spans 15 residues. Losses at the gene ends were 7 bases for V and 3 bases for J; bases not matched to a gene: 11.

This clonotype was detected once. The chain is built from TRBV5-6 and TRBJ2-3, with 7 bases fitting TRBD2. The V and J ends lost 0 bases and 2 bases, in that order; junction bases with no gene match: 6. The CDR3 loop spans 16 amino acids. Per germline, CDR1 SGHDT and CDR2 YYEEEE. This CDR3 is CASSLGSGMATDTQYF. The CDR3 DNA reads TGTGCCAGCAGCTTGGGCAGCGGGATGGCCACAGATACGCAGTATTTT.

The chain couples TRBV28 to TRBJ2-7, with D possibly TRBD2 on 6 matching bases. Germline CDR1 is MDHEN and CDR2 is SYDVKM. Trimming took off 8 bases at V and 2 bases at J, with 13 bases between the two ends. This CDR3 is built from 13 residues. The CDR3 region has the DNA TGTGCCAGCGGAGGGGTAACACCCTACGAGCAGTACTTC. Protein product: CASGGVTPYEQYF.

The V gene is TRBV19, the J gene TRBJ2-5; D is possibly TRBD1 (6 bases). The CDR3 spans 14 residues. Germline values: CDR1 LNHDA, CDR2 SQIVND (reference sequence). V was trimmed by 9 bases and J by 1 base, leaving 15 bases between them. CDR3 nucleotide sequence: TGTGCCAGCTCTACCGGACAGCCCCAAGAGACCCAGTACTTC. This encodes CASSTGQPQETQYF.

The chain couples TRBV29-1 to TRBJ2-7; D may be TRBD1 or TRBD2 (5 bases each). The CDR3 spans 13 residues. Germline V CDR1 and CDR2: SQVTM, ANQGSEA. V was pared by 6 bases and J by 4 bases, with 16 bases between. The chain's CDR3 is CSVAKGRAYEQYF. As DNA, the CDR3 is TGCAGCGTAGCTAAGGGACGGGCATACGAGCAGTACTTC.